This TCR beta chain comes out of a study of beta chain features in type 1 diabetes. Study results and caveats: Type 1 diabetes patients had TCRB CDR3s that were shorter (moderately but significantly so) in all four CD4+ subsets. Healthy donors had naive, central memory and Treg TCRB repertoires that appeared less similar than those seen among patients. cDNA sequencing could over-represent cells with high TCR expression.

What was sequenced were expressed TCRB transcripts, since all of the isolated RNA had been reverse transcribed. Measured with immunoSEQ multiplex PCR; TCRdb has only the in-frame clones, and not every one. The profile shows approximately 170,000 clones, just over 9% of them singletons. V was clipped by 5 bases and J by 4 bases; unmatched bases: 7. The CDR3 sequence is 14 residues long. The V gene's germline CDR1 is SGHTA and CDR2 FQGNSA. This clone was counted between two and nine times. Its specificity is not known. The sequencing input was central memory CD4+ T cells from blood. The origin of this receptor is a woman in her late teens or twenties in good health. The V gene is TRBV7-2, the J gene TRBJ2-7; the match to TRBD1 covers 8 bases. In DNA, the CDR3 is TGTGCCAGCAGCACCCGACAGGGGATGTACGAGCAGTACTTC. Amino acids: CASSTRQGMYEQYF.